This T cell receptor beta chain appears in the sequencing data of a study of blood T cell repertoires in COVID-19. On the study more broadly: The origin of the acute and convalescent COVID-19 samples was the United States, Italy and Spain. Nucleic acid was either cDNA or gDNA, and it came from T cells, B-cell-depleted T cells, or PBMCs.

Study processing details: The authors estimated nucleated cell counts from reference gene primer amplification. Sequenced by immunoSEQ multiplex PCR; TCRdb stores in-frame clones only, minus some. V and J calls and clone size come straight from that table; D and trimming were deduced from the DNA. The repertoire has tens of thousands of clones, about 71% of them found once; the top ten carry 4% to 5%. Trimming stripped 1 base from V and 2 bases from J, with 12 bases between. Germline V lookup: CDR1 SEHNR, CDR2 FQNEAQ (reference sequence). The CDR3 covers 16 residues. The gene calls are TRBV7-9 and TRBJ1-5; TRBD1 is a possible D gene (5 bases). The TCR was taken from a woman between 50 and 59 years old with acute or convalescent COVID-19. The sequenced sample consisted of peripheral blood. CDR3 nucleotide sequence: TGTGCCAGCAGCTTAGTGCAGGGTTCGGGCAATCAGCCCCAGCATTTT. This encodes CASSLVQGSGNQPQHF.